A selection of T cell receptor beta chains follows, all from one sample in a study of human T cells and chemical hapten exposure. In TCRdb, the RACE reads were re-called with MiXCR into one record per CDR3 protein. The repertoire includes about 14,000 distinct CDR3 sequences, about a sixth of them detected once, and about 7.2% sits in the top ten. This specimen consisted of whole blood, obtained in connection with sensitization to the hapten diphenylcyclopropenone (DPC). These receptors originate from a woman aged 25 to 39 with alopecia areata. Some clones in this sample may be carry-over from other donors' samples. CDR3s include the opening cysteine and the closing phenylalanine or tryptophan. The D gene is left open where the match is weak.

d_gene,j_gene,v_gene,CDR3aa
-,TRBJ1-6,TRBV5-1,CASSLEVYNSPLHF
-,TRBJ1-1,TRBV12-3/TRBV12-4,CASTQLLRRGDEAFF
-,TRBJ2-7,TRBV11-2,CASSSGQIRTYF
-,TRBJ2-7,TRBV5-1,CASSLEGGSYEQYF
-,TRBJ1-1,TRBV7-6,CASSLGLAGNTEAFF
-,TRBJ2-5,TRBV2,CASSEFWAAPTQETQYF
-,TRBJ2-1,TRBV4-1,CASSQDRAYNEQFF
TRBD1,TRBJ1-5,TRBV27,CASSTSGTGNQPQHF
TRBD1,TRBJ1-4,TRBV11-3,CASSPWSGGYEKLFF
TRBD2,TRBJ2-5,TRBV5-1,CASSPRLAGGLYQETQYF
-,TRBJ1-5,TRBV12-3/TRBV12-4,CASRRGLDDQPQHF
-,TRBJ1-2,TRBV12-3/TRBV12-4,CASSSYYGYTF
-,TRBJ1-2,TRBV6-6,CASSADINYGYTF
TRBD2,TRBJ2-3,TRBV2,CASTRGREWADTQYF
TRBD2,TRBJ2-3,TRBV9,CASSFGLAVTDTQYF
-,TRBJ2-7,TRBV20-1,CSASTREPYEQYF